This T cell receptor (beta chain) was identified during a study of siplizumab effects on memory and regulatory T cells. Study-level results: Apparently more diverse than memory cells, naive T cells also seemed major alloresponse contributors. About 80-96% of proliferating CD4+ or CD8+ clones had no assignable naive or memory phenotype.

Germline V gene sequence: CDR1 MDHEN, CDR2 SYDVKM. The length of the CDR3 is 15 residues. With V trimmed by 5 bases and J by 6 bases, 12 bases remained unmatched. Here immunoSEQ multiplex PCR was the method, and the copy in TCRdb shows in-frame clones only, minus some. The profile covers approximately 100,000 clones, with roughly 93% appearing a single time and approximately 0.17% taken by the ten largest. With regard to this clone: The antigen is unknown.

The chain recombines TRBV28 with TRBJ1-1; TRBD1 matches 7 bases. Sample: non-Treg CD4+ T cells sorted from blood. The sequence came from a human donor in good health. CDR3 nucleotides: TGTGCCAGCAGTCCCTCGACAGGGTCTGGGGCTGAAGCTTTCTTT. Translating gives CASSPSTGSGAEAFF.